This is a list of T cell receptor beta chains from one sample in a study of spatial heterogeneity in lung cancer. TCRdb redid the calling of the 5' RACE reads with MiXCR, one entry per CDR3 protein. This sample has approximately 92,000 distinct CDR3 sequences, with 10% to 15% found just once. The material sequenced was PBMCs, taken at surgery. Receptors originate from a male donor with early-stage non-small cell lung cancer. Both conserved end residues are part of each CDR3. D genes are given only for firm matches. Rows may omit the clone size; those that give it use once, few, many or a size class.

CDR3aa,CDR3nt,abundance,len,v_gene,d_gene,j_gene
CASSSPTPQGWDTIYF,TGTGCCAGCAGTTCCCCGACTCCCCAGGGGTGGGACACCATATATTTT,few,16,TRBV28,NA,TRBJ1-3
CASRFGQGGDIQYF,TGTGCCAGCAGATTCGGACAGGGCGGGGACATTCAGTACTTC,NA,14,TRBV11-2,TRBD1,TRBJ2-4
CASSPDGQGGNEKFF,TGCGCCAGCAGCCCGGATGGACAGGGGGGAAATGAGAAGTTCTTC,NA,15,TRBV5-1,TRBD1,TRBJ2-1
CSARGDLRGGTDTQYF,TGCAGTGCTAGAGGGGACTTAAGAGGGGGCACAGATACGCAGTATTTT,NA,16,TRBV20-1,NA,TRBJ2-3
CASSPAENIQYF,TGTGCCAGCAGCCCCGCGGAAAACATTCAGTACTTC,many,12,TRBV7-2,NA,TRBJ2-4
CASSQEDSGRGTDTQYF,TGTGCCAGCAGCCAAGAGGATAGCGGGAGAGGCACAGATACGCAGTATTTT,many,17,TRBV4-2,TRBD2,TRBJ2-3
CASSLALAGAYEQYF,TGTGCCAGCAGCCTGGCCCTAGCGGGAGCCTACGAGCAGTACTTC,NA,15,TRBV12-3/TRBV12-4,TRBD2,TRBJ2-7
CASSPKSVPVETQYF,TGTGCCAGCAGCCCCAAGAGCGTTCCTGTCGAGACCCAGTACTTC,few,15,TRBV21-1,NA,TRBJ2-5
CAISESGRDTQYF,TGTGCCATCAGTGAGTCTGGGCGAGATACGCAGTATTTT,NA,13,TRBV10-3,NA,TRBJ2-3
CASSRSANSNQPQHF,TGTGCCAGCAGTCGGAGCGCTAATAGCAATCAGCCCCAGCATTTT,NA,15,TRBV6-2/TRBV6-3,NA,TRBJ1-5
CASSLGGTRLGTEAFF,TGTGCCAGCAGCTTAGGGGGAACAAGGCTGGGCACTGAAGCTTTCTTT,NA,16,TRBV11-1,NA,TRBJ1-1
CASSLDGGLEKLFF,TGTGCCAGCAGTTTGGACGGGGGACTTGAAAAACTGTTTTTT,few,14,TRBV12-3/TRBV12-4,NA,TRBJ1-4
CASSPRQGQSPLHF,TGTGCCAGCAGCCCTCGACAGGGGCAATCACCCCTCCACTTT,many,14,TRBV7-2,TRBD1,TRBJ1-6
CASSPGLADSDTQYF,TGTGCCAGCTCCCCGGGACTAGCGGACAGCGATACGCAGTATTTT,NA,15,TRBV18,TRBD2,TRBJ2-3
CASSRNEKLFF,TGTGCCAGCAGCAGGAATGAAAAACTGTTTTTT,NA,11,TRBV7-2,NA,TRBJ1-4
CASSDPDVRSGELFF,TGTGCCAGCAGTGATCCGGATGTTCGGTCCGGGGAGCTGTTTTTT,NA,15,TRBV25-1,NA,TRBJ2-2
CASSPGQGPYGYTF,TGTGCCAGCAGCCCCGGACAGGGGCCCTATGGCTACACCTTC,NA,14,TRBV7-2,TRBD1,TRBJ1-2
CASSPEGASYNEQFF,TGTGCCAGCAGTCCAGAGGGGGCCTCCTACAATGAGCAGTTCTTC,few,15,TRBV7-8,TRBD1,TRBJ2-1
CASSRGQASYEQYF,TGCGCCAGCAGCCGGGGACAGGCCTCCTACGAGCAGTACTTC,many,14,TRBV4-3,TRBD1,TRBJ2-7
CVSSQVGDGNTIYF,TGTGTCAGCAGCCAAGTCGGTGATGGAAACACCATATATTTT,NA,14,TRBV4-2,NA,TRBJ1-3
CASRGKGGTEDTQYF,TGTGCCAGCAGGGGGAAAGGGGGGACCGAAGATACGCAGTATTTT,many,15,TRBV11-1,NA,TRBJ2-3
CSASRRSEQYF,TGCAGTGCTTCGAGAAGATCCGAGCAGTACTTC,NA,11,TRBV20-1,NA,TRBJ2-7
CASSERGANSNQPQHF,TGCGCCAGCAGTGAGAGGGGGGCTAATAGCAATCAGCCCCAGCATTTT,NA,16,TRBV10-2,NA,TRBJ1-5
CSAPSGRGSYEQYF,TGCAGTGCTCCTAGCGGGAGGGGATCCTACGAGCAGTACTTC,many,14,TRBV20-1,TRBD2,TRBJ2-7
CASSQDNSGRVLNEQFF,TGCGCCAGCAGCCAAGATAATAGCGGGAGGGTTTTAAATGAGCAGTTCTTC,NA,17,TRBV4-3,TRBD2,TRBJ2-1
CASTHMGQGSHEQFF,TGTGCCAGCACCCATATGGGGCAGGGTTCCCATGAGCAGTTCTTC,NA,15,TRBV7-2,NA,TRBJ2-1
CASSVDTGSSYEQYF,TGTGCCAGCAGCGTAGACACTGGAAGCTCCTACGAGCAGTACTTC,many,15,TRBV9,NA,TRBJ2-7
CASSVQVSSYNEQFF,TGTGCCAGCAGCGTACAGGTCAGCTCCTACAATGAGCAGTTCTTC,few,15,TRBV7-2,NA,TRBJ2-1
CAWRGRLGRATEAFF,TGTGCCTGGAGGGGTAGGCTTGGCAGGGCAACTGAAGCTTTCTTT,NA,15,TRBV30,NA,TRBJ1-1
CASSRDVTVYEQYF,TGTGCCAGCAGCAGGGACGTTACAGTCTACGAGCAGTACTTC,many,14,TRBV5-5,NA,TRBJ2-7
CASSAPATRYEQYF,TGTGCCAGCAGCGCCCCAGCGACCCGCTACGAGCAGTACTTC,NA,14,TRBV7-2,NA,TRBJ2-7
CASMEGQWNEQFF,TGTGCCAGCATGGAGGGCCAGTGGAATGAGCAGTTCTTC,NA,13,TRBV7-9,NA,TRBJ2-1
CASSLSSSGANVLTF,TGTGCCAGCAGCTTAAGTAGCTCTGGGGCCAACGTCCTGACTTTC,few,15,TRBV13,NA,TRBJ2-6
CASSSPERGSTDTQYF,TGTGCCAGCAGTTCCCCCGAAAGGGGTAGCACAGATACGCAGTATTTT,few,16,TRBV6-6,NA,TRBJ2-3
CASSEEGIRETQYF,TGTGCCAGCAGTGAGGAGGGGATAAGAGAGACCCAGTACTTC,few,14,TRBV2,NA,TRBJ2-5
CAISESRDVGSGVAFF,TGTGCCATCAGTGAGTCTAGGGACGTCGGAAGTGGTGTGGCTTTCTTT,NA,16,TRBV10-3,NA,TRBJ1-1
CASSQHRGYEDTQYF,TGTGCCAGCAGCCAGCATAGGGGCTATGAAGATACGCAGTATTTT,NA,15,TRBV3-1,NA,TRBJ2-3
CSVGTDALSPLHF,TGCAGTGTCGGGACAGACGCGCTTTCACCCCTCCACTTT,NA,13,TRBV20-1,TRBD1,TRBJ1-6
CASSPTGWDSPLHF,TGTGCCAGCAGCCCAACAGGGTGGGATTCACCCCTCCACTTT,NA,14,TRBV7-2,NA,TRBJ1-6
CASSPRQGRKLFF,TGTGCCAGCAGCCCCCGGCAAGGTCGAAAACTGTTTTTT,many,13,TRBV5-5,NA,TRBJ1-4